The 21 T cell receptor beta chains below were found in one sample sequenced in a study of technical replicates of blood from a few donors. The table came from immunoSEQ multiplex PCR; TCRdb's copy has only in-frame clones and leaves some out. There are about 82,000 clones in the sample; nearly 96% occur only once, and more than 0.35% lies in the top ten. Sequencing was done on a sample of T cells isolated from PBMCs. The receptors originated from a human donor in good health.

This sequence joins TRBV9 and TRBJ1-5, with D possibly matching TRBD1 (5 bases). V was pared by 5 bases and J by 2 bases, with 8 bases between. Looked up from germline, CDR1 is SGDLS and CDR2 is YYNGEE. The CDR3 extends over 13 amino acids. The CDR3 spells CASSAQGNQPQHF. The CDR3 region has the DNA TGTGCCAGCAGTGCACAGGGCAATCAGCCCCAGCATTTT.

The chain couples TRBV7-2 to TRBJ2-3; 12 bases line up with TRBD2. With V trimmed by 8 bases and J by 2 bases, 5 bases remained unmatched. This CDR3 is built from 15 residues. The V gene's germline CDR1 is SGHTA and CDR2 FQGNSA. The CDR3 bases are TGTGCCAGCGGTTGGACTAGCGGGAACACAGATACGCAGTATTTT. This translates into CASGWTSGNTDTQYF.

The chain joins TRBV28 to TRBJ1-1, with D uncertain. V lost 5 bases and J lost 1, with 14 bases in between. Per the germline V gene, CDR1 is MDHEN and CDR2 is SYDVKM. The CDR3 runs 15 residues. CDR3 sequence reads: CASSTLGSENTEAFF. Written as DNA, the CDR3 is TGTGCCAGCAGTACTCTCGGGTCGGAGAACACTGAAGCTTTCTTT.

The gene calls are TRBV30 and TRBJ1-2, with D perhaps TRBD1 (6 bases). CDR3 length equals 12 residues. Trimming stripped 1 base from V and 8 bases from J, with 11 bases between. The germline V gene has CDR1 GTSNPN and CDR2 SVGIG (reference sequence). CDR3 region: CAWSEQGMGYTF. The CDR3 region has the DNA TGTGCCTGGAGTGAACAGGGTATGGGCTACACCTTC.

This chain connects TRBV6-6 to TRBJ1-2; 7 nucleotides line up with TRBD1. This CDR3 has 16 residues. V was clipped by 5 bases and J by 4 bases; unmatched bases: 13. CDR1 MNHNY and CDR2 SVGAGI come from the germline V gene (reference sequence). This chain's CDR3 is CASSPTWDRGSYGYTF. DNA of the CDR3: TGTGCCAGCAGTCCCACCTGGGACAGAGGAAGCTATGGCTACACCTTC.

The chain joins TRBV5-4 to TRBJ2-1, with 7 bases identical to TRBD1. The ends lost 4 bases at V and 0 bases at J; junction bases unmatched: 1. Germline lookup yields CDR1 SGHNT and CDR2 YYREEE (reference sequence). The CDR3 is 14 residues long. The CDR3 region is CASSRQGSYNEQFF. The CDR3 region has the DNA TGTGCCAGCAGCCGACAGGGCTCCTACAATGAGCAGTTCTTC. The full variable domain, its missing parts supplied by reference TRBV5-4 and TRBJ2-1, is ETGVTQSPTHLIKTRGQQVTLRCSSQSGHNTVSWYQQALGQGPQFIFQYYREEENGRGNFPPRFSGLQFPNYSSELNVNALELDDSALYLCASSRQGSYNEQFFGPGTRLTVL.

The chain links TRBV19 to TRBJ1-2; D is possibly TRBD1 (5 bases). There are 12 residues in the CDR3. Per the germline V gene, CDR1 is LNHDA and CDR2 is SQIVND (reference sequence). The V end was cut by 5 bases, the J end by 8 bases, with 12 bases between. As DNA, the CDR3 is TGTGCCAGTAGTCCCCGGACATTCGGCTACACCTTC. Amino acids: CASSPRTFGYTF.

The V gene is TRBV28, the J gene TRBJ1-4, with D maybe TRBD1 (6 bases). The V and J ends lost 3 bases and 5 bases respectively, with 16 bases between them. The germline V gene encodes CDR1 MDHEN and CDR2 SYDVKM. The CDR3 totals 16 residues. CDR3 nucleotides: TGTGCCAGCAGTTTGACGGCCGGGACAAACAATGAAAAACTGTTTTTT. Residues: CASSLTAGTNNEKLFF.

The chain carries TRBV5-1 and TRBJ2-7; 9 nucleotides agree with TRBD1. This CDR3 region has 14 residues. Looked up from germline, CDR1 is SGHRS and CDR2 is YFSETQ. V dropped 4 bases and J dropped 4; count of bases not matched to a gene: 6. The CDR3 is CASSPTDRGYEQYF. The CDR3 DNA reads as TGCGCCAGCAGCCCGACGGACAGGGGATACGAGCAGTACTTC.

The chain carries TRBV30 and TRBJ2-2; no definite D call. Germline values: CDR1 GTSNPN, CDR2 SVGIG (reference sequence). V lost 7 bases and J 5 bases, leaving 5 bases between the germline ends. The CDR3 has 10 residues. CDR3 loop: CALDTGELFF. DNA of the CDR3: TGTGCCTTAGATACCGGGGAGCTGTTTTTT.

This clone appeared a single time. V gene TRBV28 combines with J gene TRBJ1-5; D not certain. This CDR3 is built from 13 residues. Germline CDR1 MDHEN, CDR2 SYDVKM. Trimming left V 6 bases short and J 4 bases short, with 10 bases between. The CDR3 DNA reads as TGTGCCAGCAGCCTGGACTCAAATCAGCCCCAGCATTTT. This gives the protein CASSLDSNQPQHF. The entire variable domain, with the rest obtained from reference TRBV28 and TRBJ1-5, is as follows: DVKVTQSSRYLVKRTGEKVFLECVQDMDHENMFWYRQDPGLGLRLIYFSYDVKMKEKGDIPEGYSVSREKKERFSLILESASTNQTSMYLCASSLDSNQPQHFGDGTRLSIL.

The V gene is TRBV10-3, the J gene TRBJ2-1; TRBD1 agrees at 9 bases. The germline CDR1 and CDR2 sequences are ENHRY and SYGVKD. V was pared by 10 bases and J by 4 bases, with 5 bases of the junction left unmatched. The CDR3 extends over 13 amino acids. This CDR3 reads CASRDRAYNEQFF. CDR3 nucleotides: TGTGCCAGCCGGGACAGGGCGTACAATGAGCAGTTCTTC.

This chain uses TRBV7-9 with TRBJ1-5; 7 nucleotides align to TRBD1. The CDR3 runs 16 residues. The V segment lost 3 bases and the J segment 6 bases; nucleotides outside the gene matches: 11. Per germline, CDR1 SEHNR and CDR2 FQNEAQ (reference sequence). The CDR3 DNA sequence: TGTGCCAGCAGCTTGTCGGAGGGGGCGAAAATTCAGCCCCAGCATTTT. Its protein is CASSLSEGAKIQPQHF.

The chain uses TRBV18 and TRBJ1-2; a possible D gene is TRBD1 (5 bases). Germline CDR1 is KGHSH and CDR2 is LQKENI. With 3 bases removed from V and 5 bases from J, the gap between germline ends came to 10 bases. This CDR3 is 13 amino acids long. CDR3 in amino acids: CASSPEQEYGYTF. Here the CDR3 DNA reads TGTGCCAGCTCACCTGAACAGGAGTATGGCTACACCTTC.

This clone appeared a single time. The gene calls are TRBV4-1 and TRBJ2-5; D perhaps matches TRBD2 (5 bases). Trimming shortened V by 2 bases and J by 0 bases, and 13 bases separated the two germline ends. Germline V CDR1 and CDR2: MGHRA, YSYEKL. The CDR3 sequence is 16 residues long. The CDR3 region is CASSQLDGEYQETQYF. The DNA of the CDR3 is TGCGCCAGCAGCCAACTAGACGGGGAGTACCAAGAGACCCAGTACTTC.

The chain uses TRBV6-1 and TRBJ1-5; the D is unclear. The germline V gene encodes CDR1 MNHNS and CDR2 SASEGT. The CDR3 runs 16 residues. Trimming removed 2 bases from V and 7 bases from J, with 18 bases in between. The CDR3 DNA reads as TGTGCCAGCAGTGAACCGGAGCCCGTGGCCCGGCAGCCCCAGCATTTT. It yields the protein CASSEPEPVARQPQHF.

The chain joins TRBV6-5 to TRBJ2-7, with 9 nucleotides matching TRBD2. CDR1 is MNHEY, CDR2 SVGAGI, per germline. This CDR3 is built from 14 residues. Trimming took 3 bases from V and 6 from J; bases not matched to a gene: 6. The CDR3 DNA reads TGTGCCAGCAGTTATCAGACTAGCGGAGGCGAGCAGTACTTC. Its protein is CASSYQTSGGEQYF.

The rearrangement joins TRBV7-8 to TRBJ1-1; TRBD1 matches at 7 bases. Germline CDR1 SGHVS, CDR2 FQNEAQ. The CDR3 runs 14 residues. Losses at the gene ends were 3 bases for V and 1 base for J; bases not matched to a gene: 2. CDR3: CASSLGQSNTEAFF. CDR3 nucleotides: TGTGCCAGCAGCTTGGGACAGTCGAACACTGAAGCTTTCTTT.

The chain links TRBV7-2 to TRBJ2-5, with TRBD2 as a possible D gene (7 bases). Germline assignment: CDR1 SGHTA and CDR2 FQGNSA. Trimming removed 5 bases at V and 2 bases at J, with 18 bases between. The CDR3 covers 16 residues. The CDR3 DNA reads TGTGCCAGCAGCCAGAGCGGGACAAGGGTACAAGAGACCCAGTACTTC. Translating it yields CASSQSGTRVQETQYF.

The genes are TRBV28 and TRBJ2-7; weak D call: TRBD2 (5 bases). The CDR3 totals 15 residues. Looked up from germline, CDR1 is MDHEN and CDR2 is SYDVKM. The V gene lost 3 bases and the J gene lost 3 bases, with 15 bases spanning the gap. The CDR3 region is CASSLVPSWGYEQYF. CDR3 coding DNA: TGTGCCAGCAGTTTGGTGCCTAGCTGGGGCTACGAGCAGTACTTC.

This sequence joins TRBV5-1 and TRBJ1-2; D gene unclear. The CDR3 loop spans 11 amino acids. The germline gives CDR1 SGHRS, CDR2 YFSETQ. V lost 5 bases, J lost 7 bases, and 9 bases lay in between. CDR3 DNA: TGCGCCAGCAGAGAGGGAGGTGGCTACACCTTC. This encodes CASREGGGYTF.